Given below is one T cell receptor beta chain in context. Antigen: not known. The data are from a study of T cells in Graves' hyperthyroidism and ophthalmopathy. Overall study context: Before treatment of any kind, peripheral blood was taken at initial diagnosis.

Amplification targeted TCR beta CDR3 regions from RNA transcripts. RT-PCR in the first round (using the HTBI primer set) targeted the TCR CDR3. A single record per CDR3 protein comes from TCRdb applying MiXCR to the multiplex PCR reads. Here the sample spans approximately 490,000 distinct CDR3 sequences, around a fifth being singletons. Whole-study results and caveats: Most clonotypes expanded in thyroid above 0.001 were likewise present in blood. Ophthalmopathy onset followed model prediction by a median approximately seven months.

The sample taken for sequencing was blood. The receptor was isolated from a woman in her 70s with Graves' ophthalmopathy.

CDR3 nucleotides: TGTGCCAGCAGCGATTGGGAGGGACAGACCCAGTACTTC. It yields the protein CASSDWEGQTQYF. J is TRBJ2-5 and V is TRBV6-2 or TRBV6-3; 7 nucleotides match TRBD2. Germline V gene lookup returns CDR1 MNHEY and CDR2 SVGEGT. After removal of 6 bases from V and 6 bases from J, the junction contained 7 bases not matched to a gene. The CDR3 spans 13 residues.